These 20 T cell receptor beta chains came from one sample sequenced in a study of OX40 agonist ivuxolimab in advanced cancers. Repertoires were generated with immunoSEQ multiplex PCR, while TCRdb's copy carries only in-frame clones and drops some. Of about 49,000 clones detected, 85% appear once; the ten largest clones hold around 20%. The specimen comprised CD4+ or CD8+ T cells sorted from blood, sampled in a trial of the OX40 agonist ivuxolimab. Every receptor here comes from an adult with an advanced solid tumor such as melanoma, head and neck, liver or kidney cancer.

This sequence joins TRBV5-6 and TRBJ1-2; D unclear. Trimming shortened V by 5 bases and J by 5 bases, and 19 bases separated the two germline ends. CDR3 size: 15 residues. The germline V gene encodes CDR1 SGHDT and CDR2 YYEEEE. The CDR3 DNA is TGTGCCAGCAGGAATTGGGGAGAGGGTACATATGGCTACACCTTC. It is translated as CASRNWGEGTYGYTF.

In nucleotides, the CDR3 is TGTGCCAGCAGCTTGATGAGCAGGCCTACTGAAGCTTTCTTT. Translation gives CASSLMSRPTEAFF. This rearrangement joins TRBV5-6 to TRBJ1-1; unclear D gene. The V and J ends lost 1 base and 5 bases respectively, with 12 bases between them. The CDR3 is 14 amino acids. Per the germline V gene, CDR1 is SGHDT and CDR2 is YYEEEE.

The chain has TRBV14 and TRBJ2-1, with 13 bases aligning to TRBD2. The trim removed 4 bases at V and 12 bases at J, leaving 9 bases unmatched. The CDR3 runs to 15 residues. Germline CDR1 and CDR2: SGHDN and FVKESK. CDR3 DNA: TGTGCCAGCAGCCGTGGGACTAGCGGGGCCGGGGGGCAGTTCTTC. Translated, it gives CASSRGTSGAGGQFF.

The table lists this clone with a few counts. This chain joins TRBV7-9 and TRBJ1-6; D might be TRBD1 (5 bases). This CDR3 region has 14 residues. CDR1 is SEHNR, CDR2 FQNEAQ, per germline (reference sequence). The V end was cut by 1 base, the J end by 7 bases, with 8 bases between. The CDR3 protein is CASSLDPGNSPLHF. The CDR3, as DNA: TGTGCCAGCAGCTTAGATCCAGGGAATTCACCCCTCCACTTT.

The sample holds a few counts of this clone. The chain is built from TRBV19 and TRBJ1-5; TRBD1 might be the D (6 bases). The CDR3 extends over 17 amino acids. Trimming cost V 1 base and J 4 bases, with 17 bases left between them. CDR1 is LNHDA, CDR2 SQIVND, per germline (reference sequence). The CDR3: CASSIVSGQGYNQPQHF. The CDR3 DNA reads as TGTGCCAGTAGTATAGTATCGGGGCAGGGGTATAATCAGCCCCAGCATTTT. The full variable domain, completed using reference TRBV19 and TRBJ1-5, is DGGITQSPKYLFRKEGQNVTLSCEQNLNHDAMYWYRQDPGQGLRLIYYSQIVNDFQKGDIAEGYSVSREKKESFPLTVTSAQKNPTAFYLCASSIVSGQGYNQPQHFGDGTRLSIL.

The chain employs TRBV7-9 and TRBJ1-2; D ambiguous. The germline gives CDR1 SEHNR, CDR2 FQNEAQ (reference sequence). This CDR3 has 19 amino acids. Deletions cut 5 bases from V and 2 bases from J, with 27 bases between. The CDR3 nucleotides are TGTGCCAGCAGCCCATGGGATAGTGAGACACCCGTTTCCAACTATGGCTACACCTTC. Translation gives CASSPWDSETPVSNYGYTF.

The chain recombines TRBV7-8 with TRBJ1-2; D is possibly TRBD1 (6 bases). The germline V and J ends were trimmed by 5 bases and 6 bases, with 16 bases remaining between them. The CDR3 contains 14 residues. Per the germline V gene, CDR1 is SGHVS and CDR2 is FQNEAQ. The CDR3 is CASSLTGLFDGYTF. In DNA form, the CDR3 reads TGTGCCAGCAGCCTAACAGGGCTATTTGATGGCTACACCTTC.

This sequence joins TRBV7-2 and TRBJ1-1, with D possibly TRBD1 on 5 matching bases. CDR1 is SGHTA and CDR2 is FQGNSA in the germline V gene. Trimming cost V 1 base and J 1 base, with 7 bases left between them. The CDR3 spans 14 residues. The CDR3 region is CASSLVDTNTEAFF. The DNA for the CDR3 is TGTGCCAGCAGCTTAGTGGACACGAACACTGAAGCTTTCTTT.

This chain uses TRBV5-6 with TRBJ1-2; TRBD1 aligns across 7 bases. J was trimmed by 4 bases and V by 2 bases; bases with no gene match: 5. Germline values: CDR1 SGHDT, CDR2 YYEEEE. CDR3 length: 14 amino acids. This CDR3 reads CASSLRTGLYGYTF. The CDR3 coding sequence is TGTGCCAGCAGCTTAAGGACAGGACTCTATGGCTACACCTTC.

The CDR3 DNA reads as TGTGCCAGCCGAACAGGGGGTGTGGATGAGCAGTTCTTC. This gives the protein CASRTGGVDEQFF. V gene TRBV27 combines with J gene TRBJ2-1, with 8 bases that match TRBD1. CDR1 and CDR2 from the germline V gene are MNHEY and SMNVEV (reference sequence). The CDR3 covers 13 residues. The junction had 8 bases not matched to a gene; V was cut back by 8 bases and J by 8 bases.

This clone was seen just once. The chain employs TRBV5-1 and TRBJ2-2; TRBD1 is a possible D gene (5 bases). The V gene lost 0 bases and the J gene lost 2 bases, with 14 bases spanning the gap. Germline V CDR1 and CDR2: SGHRS, YFSETQ. CDR3 length: 17 amino acids. CDR3 protein: CASSLGYAQVNTGELFF. CDR3 nucleotides: TGCGCCAGCAGCTTGGGTTATGCACAGGTTAACACCGGGGAGCTGTTTTTT.

This clone was seen only once. The J gene is TRBJ2-7, the V gene TRBV5-5; D uncertain. The V gene's germline CDR1 is SGHKS and CDR2 YYEKEE (reference sequence). The CDR3 consists of 11 residues. CDR3 nucleotides: TGTGCCAGCAGCTTGTGGGGTGCTGCCCAGGTC. The encoded protein is CASSLWGAAQV.

This clone was recorded once. The gene calls are TRBV28 and TRBJ2-7; D is possibly TRBD1 (6 bases). CDR1 and CDR2 from the germline V gene are MDHEN and SYDVKM. V lost 5 bases, J lost 0 bases, and 17 bases lay in between. The CDR3 length is 16 residues. The CDR3 DNA sequence: TGTGCCAGCAGTACACTAGGGGGTGTCGACTCCTACGAGCAGTACGTC. Its translation is CASSTLGGVDSYEQYV.

The chain combines TRBV23-1 with TRBJ1-1; D ambiguous. TRBV23-1 is known as an ORF, though its function is uncertain. Trimming removed 2 bases from V and 1 base from J, with 11 bases in between. This CDR3 is built from 15 residues. In DNA, the CDR3 is TGCGCCAGCAGTCAACGACACCCCCCGAACACTGAAGCTTTCTTT. Translation: CASSQRHPPNTEAFF.

The gene calls are TRBV4-1 and TRBJ2-7, with D unresolved. CDR3 length: 16 residues. V was trimmed by 0 bases and J by 2 bases, leaving 14 bases between them. Germline CDR1 reads MGHRA; CDR2 reads YSYEKL. The CDR3 nucleotides read TGCGCCAGCAGCCAAGACGAGACCCTTGTAGCCTACGAGCAGTACTTC. It is translated as CASSQDETLVAYEQYF.

The V gene is TRBV7-6, the J gene TRBJ2-4, with 8 nucleotides matching TRBD1. This CDR3 is 15 amino acids long. The junction had 9 bases not matched to a gene; V was cut back by 4 bases and J by 7 bases. Germline V CDR1 and CDR2: SGHVS, FNYEAQ. In DNA, the CDR3 is TGTGCCAGCAGCTCACGACAGGGGCATTCTAACATTCAGTACTTC. This gives the protein CASSSRQGHSNIQYF. Full variable domain (rest looked up from reference TRBV7-6 and TRBJ2-4): GAGVSQSPRYKVTKRGQDVALRCDPISGHVSLYWYRQALGQGPEFLTYFNYEAQQDKSGLPNDRFSAERPEGSISTLTIQRTEQRDSAMYRCASSSRQGHSNIQYFGAGTRLSVL.

This clone was detected only a few times. The chain has TRBV4-1 and TRBJ1-5; weak D call: TRBD1 (6 bases). The CDR3 consists of 16 residues. Trimming took off 5 bases at V and 2 bases at J, with 16 bases between the two ends. Looked up from germline, CDR1 is MGHRA and CDR2 is YSYEKL. CDR3 nucleotides: TGCGCCAGCAGCGATTCAGGGGTACCGGGCAATCAGCCCCAGCATTTT. Protein product: CASSDSGVPGNQPQHF.

J is TRBJ2-7 and V is TRBV6-6; D unresolved. This CDR3 has 12 residues. V was shortened by 7 bases and J by 2 bases, with 9 bases between the two germline ends. The V gene's germline CDR1 is MNHNY and CDR2 SVGAGI (reference sequence). CDR3 DNA sequence: TGTGCCAGCATATCTGGAACCTACGAGCAGTACTTC. Amino acids: CASISGTYEQYF.

The chain carries TRBV6-6 and TRBJ1-4; D is possibly TRBD1 (6 bases). Trimming stripped 0 bases from V and 5 bases from J, with 13 bases between. CDR3 length: 16 residues. CDR1 is MNHNY and CDR2 is SVGAGI in the germline V gene (reference sequence). The CDR3 protein is CASSYSTGFGNEKLFF. CDR3 DNA sequence: TGTGCCAGCAGTTACTCGACAGGTTTCGGAAATGAAAAACTGTTTTTT.

V gene TRBV7-7 combines with J gene TRBJ2-1; D remains ambiguous. This CDR3 has 13 amino acids. Deletions cut 2 bases from V and 5 bases from J, with 7 bases between. Germline V gene sequence: CDR1 SSHAT, CDR2 FNYEAQ (reference sequence). CDR3 bases: TGTGCCAGCAGCTTATCCCTAGACAATGAGCAGTTCTTC. Residues: CASSLSLDNEQFF.